The T cell receptor (beta chain) described here comes from a study of blood T cell repertoires in COVID-19. Turning to the study itself: PBMCs, B-cell-depleted T cells, or T cells were the source of the cDNA or gDNA that made up the material.

Trimming cost V 5 bases and J 4 bases; bases outside gene matches: 6. Germline assignment: CDR1 SGHTA and CDR2 FQGNSA. The CDR3 sequence is 15 residues long. Assay: immunoSEQ multiplex PCR; the TCRdb copy retains only in-frame clones and omits some. The sample contains roughly 70,000 clones, 75% to 90% of which appear only once. The chain combines TRBV7-2 with TRBJ2-7; 12 nucleotides line up with TRBD2. The source of this sequence is a woman aged 80 or over with active COVID-19. What was sequenced was peripheral blood. Here the CDR3 DNA reads TGTGCCAGCAGCCCTCGGCTAGCGGGAGGGTACGAGCAGTACTTC. Protein product: CASSPRLAGGYEQYF.